The 14 T cell receptor beta chains below all came from one sample that was sequenced in a study of identical twins. TCRdb reprocessed the 5' RACE reads via MiXCR and lists one record per CDR3 protein. The data hold roughly 750,000 distinct CDR3 sequences, with 21% observed a single time. These same data were also listed under a study on T cells expressing NK-cell markers.

The specimen sequenced was PBMCs. The receptors derive from a woman younger than 30 in good health.

This clonotype was counted a few times. The genes are TRBV29-1 and TRBJ2-3, with a tentative D call TRBD1 (6 bases). Looked up from germline, CDR1 is SQVTM and CDR2 is ANQGSEA. With 0 bases removed from V and 2 bases from J, the gap between germline ends came to 9 bases. The CDR3 has 14 residues. The DNA of the CDR3 is TGCAGCGTTGAAGATCGGGACAACACAGATACGCAGTATTTT. Translating it yields CSVEDRDNTDTQYF.

This chain joins TRBV7-3 and TRBJ2-1; possibly TRBD2 for D (5 bases). V was shortened by 5 bases and J by 9 bases, with 11 bases between the two germline ends. Germline V CDR1 and CDR2: SGHTA, FQGTGA. The CDR3 consists of 12 residues. CDR3 protein: CASSPQAGEQFF. The CDR3 region has the DNA TGTGCCAGCAGCCCCCAGGCGGGTGAGCAGTTCTTC.

This chain connects TRBV9 to TRBJ2-7; D possibly corresponds to TRBD2 (6 bases). This CDR3 has 14 amino acids. CDR1 is SGDLS, CDR2 YYNGEE, per germline. V dropped 9 bases and J dropped 4 bases, with 20 bases sitting between them. DNA of the CDR3: TGTGCCACCCAATGGCTGCGGGATTGGTACGAGCAGTACTTC. It translates to CATQWLRDWYEQYF.

Only a few counts were recorded for this clonotype. The V call is TRBV25-1, the J call TRBJ2-5, with D maybe TRBD1 (6 bases). Trimming pared 2 bases from V and 5 bases from J, leaving 6 bases between. The CDR3 is 12 residues long. CDR1 is MGHDK, CDR2 SYGVNS, per germline. The CDR3 here is CASSEQGETQYF. DNA of the CDR3: TGTGCCAGCAGTGAACAGGGGGAGACCCAGTACTTC. Drawing the rest from reference TRBV25-1 and TRBJ2-5, the complete variable domain is EADIYQTPRYLVIGTGKKITLECSQTMGHDKMYWYQQDPGMELHLIHYSYGVNSTEKGDLSSESTVSRIRTEHFPLTLESARPSHTSQYLCASSEQGETQYFGPGTRLLVL.

This clonotype was detected a few times. The chain is built from TRBV12-3 or TRBV12-4 and TRBJ2-7; 9 positions agree with TRBD1. This CDR3 is built from 13 residues. Trimming cost V 6 bases and J 3 bases; bases outside gene matches: 3. The CDR3 spells CASRGDRDYEQYF. CDR3 nucleotides: TGTGCCAGCAGAGGGGACAGGGACTACGAGCAGTACTTC.

The chain has TRBV25-1 and TRBJ2-5; D uncertain. V lost 6 bases and J 1 base, leaving 6 bases between the germline ends. This CDR3 region has 12 residues. Per the germline V gene, CDR1 is MGHDK and CDR2 is SYGVNS. CDR3 sequence reads: CASRNSQETQYF. For the CDR3, the DNA is TGTGCCAGCAGGAACAGCCAAGAGACCCAGTACTTC.

This clonotype was observed many times. The J gene is TRBJ1-2, the V gene TRBV27; 8 positions match TRBD1. Trimming cost V 5 bases and J 4 bases; bases outside gene matches: 9. Germline lookup yields CDR1 MNHEY and CDR2 SMNVEV (reference sequence). CDR3 length equals 15 residues. The CDR3 loop is CASSPPDRARYGYTF. CDR3 DNA sequence: TGTGCCAGCAGTCCTCCGGACAGGGCGCGCTATGGCTACACCTTC.

The V gene is TRBV29-1, the J gene TRBJ2-2; D is unclear. With 4 bases removed from V and 3 bases from J, the gap between germline ends came to 9 bases. This CDR3 comprises 13 residues. The germline V gene has CDR1 SQVTM and CDR2 ANQGSEA. CDR3 nucleotides: TGCAGCGTTGTGGACCGCGACACCGGGGAGCTGTTTTTT. Protein product: CSVVDRDTGELFF.

This chain links TRBV10-2 with TRBJ2-1; possibly TRBD2 for D (7 bases). The germline V gene has CDR1 WSHSY and CDR2 SAAADI. The CDR3 extends over 14 amino acids. The V gene lost 7 bases and the J gene lost 9 bases, with 19 bases spanning the gap. The CDR3 loop is CASTDWGGKVEQFF. CDR3 sequence (DNA): TGCGCCAGCACCGACTGGGGGGGCAAAGTTGAGCAGTTCTTC.

This chain links TRBV11-3 with TRBJ2-5; TRBD2 agrees at 12 bases. Germline V gene sequence: CDR1 SGHNT, CDR2 YENEEA. The CDR3 is made up of 15 amino acids. The J segment lost 5 bases and the V segment lost 5 bases, leaving 6 bases of the junction unmatched. CDR3 DNA: TGTGCCAGCAGCACTGGACTAGCGGGACTGGAGACCCAGTACTTC. Amino acid sequence: CASSTGLAGLETQYF.

This chain connects TRBV29-1 to TRBJ1-1; 8 bases match TRBD1. The V and J ends lost 7 bases and 6 bases, in that order; junction bases with no gene match: 10. Germline V CDR1 and CDR2: SQVTM, ANQGSEA. There are 13 residues in the CDR3. The CDR3 nucleotides read TGCAGCGCCCTGGACAGGGCTGGCTCTGAAGCTTTCTTT. Translating gives CSALDRAGSEAFF.

Only a few counts were recorded for this clonotype. The genes are TRBV12-3 or TRBV12-4 and TRBJ2-7; no clear D. The CDR3 totals 15 residues. V lost 1 base and J 2 bases, leaving 12 bases between the germline ends. DNA for the CDR3: TGTGCCAGCAGTTTAGGGCAGGTCCCCACCTACGAGCAGTACTTC. Protein sequence: CASSLGQVPTYEQYF.

This clonotype showed up many times. The chain joins TRBV12-3 or TRBV12-4 to TRBJ2-5; 13 bases fit TRBD2. The V segment lost 5 bases and the J segment 4 bases; nucleotides outside the gene matches: 4. This CDR3 is built from 15 residues. The DNA for the CDR3 is TGTGCCAGCAGTCCCAGACTAGCGGGGGGAGAGACCCAGTACTTC. Amino acid sequence: CASSPRLAGGETQYF.

A note on this clonotype: At one end, the junction sequence differs from germline, possibly due to a read error. This rearrangement joins TRBV9 to TRBJ2-7; 8 nucleotides align to TRBD2. The CDR3 is made up of 15 amino acids. CDR1 and CDR2 from the germline V gene are SGDLS and YYNGEE. The CDR3 region is CVSSPRSGETYEQYF. As DNA, the CDR3 is TGTGTCAGCAGCCCCCGTAGCGGGGAGACCTACGAGCAGTACTTC.